A selection of T cell receptor beta chains follows, all from one sample in a study of T cells in localized non-small cell lung cancer. TCRdb's copy holds only in-frame clones and misses some; the assay was immunoSEQ multiplex PCR. The top ten clones hold roughly 1.2% of a sample with 15,000 to 20,000 clones, around 87% of them seen once. Sequences were derived from peripheral blood mononuclear cells, sampled before any cancer treatment. These receptors were collected from a woman aged 35-75 years with stage III lung adenocarcinoma. The CDR3 runs from the conserved cysteine through the conserved F or W. D genes are given only for firm matches. Clone size is not always given. Where it is, it says once, few, many or a class for expanded clones.

abundance	v_gene	d_gene	j_gene	CDR3nt	CDR3aa
.	TRBV5-6	.	TRBJ2-3	TGTGCCAGCAGCTTGGACCAGGGGACAGATACGCAGTATTTT	CASSLDQGTDTQYF
once	TRBV5-4	.	TRBJ1-1	TGTGCCAGCAGACTATATATGAACACTGAAGCTTTCTTT	CASRLYMNTEAFF
few	TRBV2	.	TRBJ2-2	TGTGCCAGCACCCAGGGGTTCGCCGGGGAGCTGTTTTTT	CASTQGFAGELFF
.	TRBV4-1	.	TRBJ2-3	TGCGCCAGCAGCCCCGGGGCTGGGGATACGCAGTATTTT	CASSPGAGDTQYF
.	TRBV10-3	TRBD2	TRBJ2-1	TGTGCCATCAGTGAGAGCAAGCGGGGCTCCTACAATGAGCAGTTCTTC	CAISESKRGSYNEQFF
.	TRBV5-1	.	TRBJ1-4	TGCGCCAGCAGCATCACAGGGTCCCCTAATGAAAAACTGTTTTTT	CASSITGSPNEKLFF
.	TRBV28	.	TRBJ2-6	TGTGCCAGCGGTCAAACTGAGTACGTCTCTGGGGCCAACGTCCTGACTTTC	CASGQTEYVSGANVLTF
.	TRBV7-2	.	TRBJ2-2	TGTGCCAGCAGGATAGCCGGGCACACCGGGGAGCTGTTTTTT	CASRIAGHTGELFF
.	TRBV6-6	TRBD1	TRBJ1-5	TGTGCCAGCAATCCCCAGGGGGTACGTGAGCCCCAGCATTTT	CASNPQGVREPQHF
.	TRBV7-9	TRBD1	TRBJ2-7	TGTGCCAGCAGCTGGGTCGGGACAGGGATCTCCGAGCAGTACTTC	CASSWVGTGISEQYF
.	TRBV25-1	.	TRBJ1-2	TGTGCCAGCAGCGGACCAGGGGCCCTAGGGTATGGCTACACCTTC	CASSGPGALGYGYTF
.	TRBV29-1	.	TRBJ2-2	TGCAGCGTTGCCTCACTGAACACCGGGGAGCTGTTTTTT	CSVASLNTGELFF
.	TRBV5-1	.	TRBJ1-1	TGCGCCAGCAGCTTACAGACAGAGAACACTGAAGCTTTCTTT	CASSLQTENTEAFF
.	TRBV7-2	.	TRBJ2-7	TGTGCCAGCAGCTTGGGTCCGGGCAGAATGTACGAGCAGTACTTC	CASSLGPGRMYEQYF